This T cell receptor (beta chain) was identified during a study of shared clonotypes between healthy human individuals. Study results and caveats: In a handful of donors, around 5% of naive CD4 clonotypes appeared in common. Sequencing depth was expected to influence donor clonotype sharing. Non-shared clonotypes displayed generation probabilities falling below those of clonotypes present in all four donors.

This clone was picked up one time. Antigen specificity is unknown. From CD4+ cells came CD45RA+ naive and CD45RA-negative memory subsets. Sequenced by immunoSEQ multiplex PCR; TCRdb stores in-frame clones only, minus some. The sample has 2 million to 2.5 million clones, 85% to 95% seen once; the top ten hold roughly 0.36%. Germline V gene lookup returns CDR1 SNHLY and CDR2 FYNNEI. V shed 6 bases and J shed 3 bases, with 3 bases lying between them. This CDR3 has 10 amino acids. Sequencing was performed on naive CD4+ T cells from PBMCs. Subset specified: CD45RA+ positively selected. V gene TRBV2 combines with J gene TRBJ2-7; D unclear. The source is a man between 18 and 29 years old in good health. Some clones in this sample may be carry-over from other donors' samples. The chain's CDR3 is CASSHYEQYF. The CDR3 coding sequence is TGTGCCAGCAGCCACTACGAGCAGTACTTC.